This T cell receptor beta chain is from a study of blood T cell repertoires in COVID-19. Assay: immunoSEQ multiplex PCR; the TCRdb copy retains only in-frame clones and omits some. The table shows roughly 250,000 clones, with around three quarters occurring only once. CDR3 length: 16 residues. V was pared by 5 bases and J by 5 bases, with 9 bases of the junction left unmatched. The germline CDR1 and CDR2 sequences are SGHAT and FQNNGV. Sequencing used peripheral blood. This TCR derives from a woman older than 75 with acute or convalescent COVID-19. The V and J genes are TRBV11-2 and TRBJ2-5; 12 positions match TRBD1. CDR3 coding DNA: TGTGCCAGCAGCAGCCGGGACAGGGGGCGCGGGGAGACCCAGTACTTC. This translates into CASSSRDRGRGETQYF.